These 3 T cell receptor beta chains share one sample of origin, sequenced in a study of T cell responses to AZD1222 COVID-19 vaccine (dated by TCRdb to 2020 to 2022). The library relied on the immunoSEQ multiplex PCR assay. Sourced from immuneACCESS, this table was stored by TCRdb with only in-frame sequences that have V and J called. A share of the clones is absent; for the studies checked, an unresolved V gene accounts for under half, and the remainder has no known explanation. The sample profile shows approximately 130,000 clones; 75% to 90% of them were found once. The top ten hold 11% of the sample. The time point label, read with the paper, signifies: baseline before first vaccination. The sample's treatment or condition label, decoded: meningococcal conjugate vaccine given as trial control. The source was peripheral blood, collected on day 0 of MenACWY control vaccination. These receptors all stem from an adult in good health.

This chain joins TRBV18 and TRBJ1-3, with D unresolved. The CDR3 contains 14 residues. V dropped 6 bases and J dropped 0 bases, with 9 bases sitting between them. CDR1 is KGHSH and CDR2 is LQKENI in the germline V gene. DNA for the CDR3: TGTGCCAGCTCTCCTGCCAGCTCTGGAAACACCATATATTTT. Amino acids: CASSPASSGNTIYF.

Only a few counts were recorded for this clone. The V and J genes are TRBV6-5 and TRBJ2-7, with unresolved D. With 6 bases removed from V and 4 bases from J, the gap between germline ends came to 4 bases. This CDR3 is built from 10 residues. Germline-derived CDR1 and CDR2 are MNHEY and SVGAGI. CDR3 coding DNA: TGTGCCAGCAGGAAATACGAGCAGTACTTC. Encoded protein: CASRKYEQYF.

The chain recombines TRBV20-1 with TRBJ2-3; D may be TRBD2 (6 bases). V dropped 3 bases and J dropped 3 bases, with 16 bases sitting between them. Germline lookup yields CDR1 DFQATT and CDR2 SNEGSKA (reference sequence). The CDR3 is 15 residues long. CDR3 sequence reads: CSASVRRDHTDTQYF. CDR3 nucleotide sequence: TGCAGTGCTAGTGTACGGCGGGATCATACAGATACGCAGTATTTT.